This entry features one T cell receptor beta chain sequence. Its specific antigen is unknown. Base qualities are not recorded, but no much larger clone differs from it by a single base. These data belong to a study of control samples from healthy donors and cancer patients (dated by TCRdb to about 2020). Via the germline V gene (reference sequence), CDR1 is SGHNT and CDR2 YYREEE. V loses 1 base of germline sequence and J loses 4 bases, and the interval between the two ends is 14 bases. The CDR3 has 15 amino acids, counting the end cysteine and phenylalanine. Only the CDR3 portion is preserved as DNA: 45 bases, with reading frame beginning at the first base. The method was the immunoSEQ multiplex PCR assay. TCRdb obtained this table from immuneACCESS and retained in-frame rearrangements with V and J assigned. These tables miss some clones; where compared with another copy, unresolved V genes account for less than half of the shortfall, and the remainder is unexplained. Recorded for this sample are about 120,000 clones; roughly 88% of them occurred a single time. About 3.2% of the sample rests with the top ten.

This TCR came from a man aged 40-49 years in good health. The chain is assembled from TRBV5-4 and TRBJ2-5; matching of 7 bases hints at TRBD1 as the D gene. Sequenced sample: blood. The sequence in DNA is TGTGCCAGCAGCTTGTTGGGCAGGGGGGTAGAGACCCAGTACTTC. This encodes CASSLLGRGVETQYF. The reference TRBV5-4 and TRBJ2-5 proteins fill in what lies around the CDR3, so the full variable domain reads ETGVTQSPTHLIKTRGQQVTLRCSSQSGHNTVSWYQQALGQGPQFIFQYYREEENGRGNFPPRFSGLQFPNYSSELNVNALELDDSALYLCASSLLGRGVETQYFGPGTRLLVL.